This TCR beta chain was sequenced for a study of shared clonotypes between healthy human individuals. Study-wide context: Two women and a few men aged 18 to 49 served as donors.

General study points: Limitation of the genetic and exposure-history diversity represented came from the few donors.

Sequenced by immunoSEQ multiplex PCR; TCRdb stores in-frame clones only, minus some. The sample records 2 million to 2.5 million clones, less than 95% being singletons. CDR1 and CDR2 from the germline V gene are KGHSH and LQKENI. The CDR3 contains 13 residues. Between the trimmed V and J ends, which lost 6 bases and 4 bases, there was a span of 12 bases. With respect to this clone: Its target is unknown.

The sequence derives from a man between 18 and 35 years old in good health. Some clones in this sample may be carry-over from other donors' samples. Sequenced input: naive CD4+ T cells from PBMCs. The subset: CD45RA+ positively selected. The genes are TRBV18 and TRBJ1-2; weak D call: TRBD1 (5 bases). This CDR3 reads CASSDRDGYGYTF. The CDR3 DNA is TGTGCCAGCTCGGACCGGGACGGCTATGGCTACACCTTC.